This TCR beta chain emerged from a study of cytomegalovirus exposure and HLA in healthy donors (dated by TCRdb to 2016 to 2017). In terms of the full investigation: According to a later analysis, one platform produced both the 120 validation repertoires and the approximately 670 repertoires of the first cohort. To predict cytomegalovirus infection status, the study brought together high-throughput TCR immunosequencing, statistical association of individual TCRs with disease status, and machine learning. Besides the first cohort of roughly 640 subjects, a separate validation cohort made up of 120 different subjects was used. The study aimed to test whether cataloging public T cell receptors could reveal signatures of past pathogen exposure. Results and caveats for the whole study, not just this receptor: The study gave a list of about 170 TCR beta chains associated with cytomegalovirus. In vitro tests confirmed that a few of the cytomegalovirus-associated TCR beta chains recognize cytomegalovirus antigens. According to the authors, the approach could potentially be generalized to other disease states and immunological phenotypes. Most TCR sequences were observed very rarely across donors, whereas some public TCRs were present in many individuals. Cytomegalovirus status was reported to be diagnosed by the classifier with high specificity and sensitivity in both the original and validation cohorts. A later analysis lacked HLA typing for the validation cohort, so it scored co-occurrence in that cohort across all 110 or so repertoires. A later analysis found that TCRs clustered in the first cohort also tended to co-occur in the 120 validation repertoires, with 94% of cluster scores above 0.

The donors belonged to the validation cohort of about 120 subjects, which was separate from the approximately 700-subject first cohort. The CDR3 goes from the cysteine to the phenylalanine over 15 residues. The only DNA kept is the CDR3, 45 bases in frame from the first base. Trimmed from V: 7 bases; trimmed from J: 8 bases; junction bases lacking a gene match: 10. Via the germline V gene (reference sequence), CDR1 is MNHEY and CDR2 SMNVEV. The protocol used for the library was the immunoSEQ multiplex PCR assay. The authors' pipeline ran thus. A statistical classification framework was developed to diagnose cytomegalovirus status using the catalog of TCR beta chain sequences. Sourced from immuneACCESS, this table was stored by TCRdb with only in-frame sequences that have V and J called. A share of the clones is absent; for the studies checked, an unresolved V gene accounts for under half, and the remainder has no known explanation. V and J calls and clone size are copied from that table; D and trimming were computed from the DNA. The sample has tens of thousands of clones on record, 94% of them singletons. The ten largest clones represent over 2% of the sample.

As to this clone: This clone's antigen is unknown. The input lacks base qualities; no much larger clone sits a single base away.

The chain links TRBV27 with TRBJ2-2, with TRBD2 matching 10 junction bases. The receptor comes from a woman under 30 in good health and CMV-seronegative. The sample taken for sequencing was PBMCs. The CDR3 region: CASKSLAGGGGELFF. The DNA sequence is TGTGCCAGCAAATCCTTAGCGGGAGGTGGGGGGGAGCTGTTTTTT.